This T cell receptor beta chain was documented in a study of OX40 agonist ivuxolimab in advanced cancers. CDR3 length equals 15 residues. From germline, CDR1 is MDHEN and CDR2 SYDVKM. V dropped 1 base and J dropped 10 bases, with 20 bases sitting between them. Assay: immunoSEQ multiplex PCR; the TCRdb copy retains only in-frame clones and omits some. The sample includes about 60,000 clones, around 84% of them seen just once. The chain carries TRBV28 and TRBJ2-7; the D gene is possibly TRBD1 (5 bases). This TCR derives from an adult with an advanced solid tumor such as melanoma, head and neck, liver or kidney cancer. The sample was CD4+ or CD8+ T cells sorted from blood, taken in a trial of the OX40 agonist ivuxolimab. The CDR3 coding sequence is TGTGCCAGCAGTTTATCTGGTCAGGGCCTGAAGTACCAGTACTTC. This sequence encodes CASSLSGQGLKYQYF.